The entry that follows covers one T cell receptor (beta chain) sequence. Its matching antigen is unknown. Terminally differentiated effector memory CD45RA+ cells were excluded from the naive CD8 cells, which were CD45RO-negative and positively selected for CCR7. Trimming shortened V by 5 bases and J by 0 bases, and 7 bases separated the two germline ends. CDR1 is SGDLS and CDR2 is YYNGEE in the germline V gene. CDR3 length equals 13 residues. The entry originates in a study of shared clonotypes between healthy human individuals. TCRdb's table, derived via immunoSEQ multiplex PCR, lists solely in-frame clones and lacks some. This sample has about 820,000 clones; about 92% occur once, and the top ten carry around 24%. Study-wide findings and caveats: Represented diversity, genetic and exposure-history alike, was limited by few donors. Sequencing depth was a factor that was expected to affect clonotype sharing among donors.

The chain links TRBV9 to TRBJ2-3; the D is unclear. This TCR was sampled from a young man in good health. Sequenced sample: naive CD8+ T cells sorted from blood. CDR3 sequence reads: CASSVWSTDTQYF. DNA of the CDR3: TGTGCCAGCAGTGTCTGGAGCACAGATACGCAGTATTTT.